A selection of T cell receptor beta chains follows, all from one sample in a study of blood T cells in healthy people across ages. Each CDR3 protein is one row after TCRdb ran MiXCR on the 5' RACE reads. The sample consists of about 970,000 distinct CDR3 sequences, just over 50% of them appearing once. Sequencing was carried out using blood. These receptor sequences come from a woman aged 60-75 years in good health. CDR3s include the opening cysteine and the closing phenylalanine or tryptophan. The D gene is left open where the match is weak. Not all rows give a size; the values are once, few, many and, for expanded clones, a class.

D gene,CDR3 length,V gene,J gene,clone size,CDR3 DNA,CDR3 protein
.,17,TRBV28,TRBJ2-4,.,TGTGCCAGCAGTCCTTATGGGACCGGGGGCGCCAAAAACATTCAGTACTTC,CASSPYGTGGAKNIQYF
TRBD2,17,TRBV28,TRBJ2-4,.,TGTGCCAGCAGTTTAAGGAGTGCGGGAGACGGCAAAAACATTCAGTACTTC,CASSLRSAGDGKNIQYF
.,13,TRBV3-1,TRBJ2-7,.,TGTGCCAACCCCCCTGGAGCTCTGGGCGAGCAGTACTTC,CANPPGALGEQYF
.,15,TRBV13,TRBJ2-2,.,TGTGCCAGCAGCCCCGTGCAGGGTTACGCCGGGGAGCTGTTTTTT,CASSPVQGYAGELFF
.,15,TRBV3-1,TRBJ2-1,.,TGTGCCAGCAGCCAAGGGGCTGGCCTAGCCAGTGAGCAGTTCTTC,CASSQGAGLASEQFF
TRBD1,17,TRBV14,TRBJ2-3,once,TGTGCCAGCAGCCTTACACTCGGACAGGGGGGTACAGATACGCAGTATTTT,CASSLTLGQGGTDTQYF
TRBD1,18,TRBV4-2,TRBJ1-4,.,TGTGCCAGCAGCCAAGGTCAAATCCAGGACAGGACGTATGAAAAACTGTTTTTT,CASSQGQIQDRTYEKLFF
TRBD2,15,TRBV18,TRBJ2-7,.,TGTGCCAGCTCCCGACTAGCGGTCTTAACCTACGAGCAGTACTTC,CASSRLAVLTYEQYF
.,16,TRBV7-6,TRBJ1-1,.,TGTGCCAGCAGCTTAGCCCGGCCTGGAATGAACACTGAAGCTTTCTTT,CASSLARPGMNTEAFF
.,17,TRBV15,TRBJ1-1,.,TGTGCCACCAGCAGAGATGAGGCGCGGTGGTTGAACACTGAAGCTTTCTTT,CATSRDEARWLNTEAFF
.,14,TRBV9,TRBJ1-2,many,TGTGCCAGCAGCGTAGCGCCCAGGAAGGGGGGCTACACCTTC,CASSVAPRKGGYTF
.,14,TRBV12-3/TRBV12-4,TRBJ2-7,few,TGTGCCAGCATGGGGCGACGGCACTCCTACGAGCAGTACTTC,CASMGRRHSYEQYF
.,15,TRBV25-1,TRBJ1-2,.,TGTGCCAGCAGTGAATATAAGGGTACGGGCTATGGCTACACCTTC,CASSEYKGTGYGYTF
TRBD2,14,TRBV7-6,TRBJ2-7,few,TGTGCCAGCAGCTCCCAGCGGGGGGGTTACGAGCAGTACTTC,CASSSQRGGYEQYF